Reported below is one T cell receptor (beta chain). The sample comes from a study of blood T cell repertoires in COVID-19. Germline V CDR1 and CDR2: KGHSH, LQKENI. The germline V and J ends were trimmed by 3 bases and 3 bases, with 6 bases remaining between them. The CDR3 sequence is 12 residues long. As processed by the authors: How many nucleated cells were present was estimated from reference gene primer amplification. The method was immunoSEQ multiplex PCR; TCRdb's version includes in-frame clones alone and lacks a portion of them. Clone size and the V and J calls come from that table; the DNA yielded D and trimming. Altogether fewer than 110,000 clones are present, roughly 84% being singletons, with the ten largest covering more than 5%.

This TCR was sampled from a human donor in a cohort sampled during active COVID-19. The chain combines TRBV18 with TRBJ2-7; tentatively, D is TRBD2 (5 bases). The sequenced material came from peripheral blood. The CDR3 nucleotides are TGTGCCAGCTCACCCCGGGGCTACGAGCAGTACTTC. It codes for CASSPRGYEQYF.